This T cell receptor (beta chain) was documented in a study of beta chain features in type 1 diabetes. Study at large: Age and gender were similar between patients and healthy donors, as were cell yields. Summed over all samples, the examined sorted cells came to about 110 million.

All of the sorted populations showed purity greater than 95%. Deletions cut 4 bases from V and 11 bases from J, with 17 bases between. CDR1 MGHDK and CDR2 SYGVNS come from the germline V gene. CDR3 size: 13 residues. Details on this clone: Its antigen is as yet unknown.

Since all of the isolated RNA was reverse transcribed, expressed TCRB transcripts were what got sequenced. Assay: immunoSEQ multiplex PCR; the TCRdb copy retains only in-frame clones and omits some. The sample lists 500,000 to 850,000 clones, around 15% occurring once. Findings and limits, study-wide: In all four CD4+ subsets, TCRB CDR3 length was significantly, moderately reduced in type 1 diabetes. For patients, the naive, central memory and Treg TCRB repertoires appeared more alike than for healthy donors.

The sequenced sample consisted of naive CD4+ T cells from blood. The receptor comes from a man aged 18 to 29 with type 1 diabetes. The chain carries TRBV25-1 and TRBJ1-1; a possible D gene is TRBD1 (5 bases). The CDR3 coding sequence is TGTGCCAGCAGTGCAACGTGGGGGAATGAGGCTTTCTTT. Its protein is CASSATWGNEAFF. Using reference TRBV25-1 and TRBJ1-1 for the parts outside the CDR3, the full variable domain is EADIYQTPRYLVIGTGKKITLECSQTMGHDKMYWYQQDPGMELHLIHYSYGVNSTEKGDLSSESTVSRIRTEHFPLTLESARPSHTSQYLCASSATWGNEAFFGQGTRLTVV.